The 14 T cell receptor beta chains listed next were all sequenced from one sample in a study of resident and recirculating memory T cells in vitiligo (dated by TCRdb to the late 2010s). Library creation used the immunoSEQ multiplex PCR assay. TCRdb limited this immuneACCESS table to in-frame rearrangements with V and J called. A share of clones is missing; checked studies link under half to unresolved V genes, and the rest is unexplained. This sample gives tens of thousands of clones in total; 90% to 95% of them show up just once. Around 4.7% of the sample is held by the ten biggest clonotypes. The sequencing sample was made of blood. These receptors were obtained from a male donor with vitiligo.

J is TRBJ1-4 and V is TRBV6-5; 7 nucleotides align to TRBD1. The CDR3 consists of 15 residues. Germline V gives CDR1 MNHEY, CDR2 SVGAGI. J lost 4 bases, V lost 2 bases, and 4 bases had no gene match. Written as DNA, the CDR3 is TGTGCCAGCAGTTACGGAGGGACAGTTAATGAAAAACTGTTTTTT. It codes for CASSYGGTVNEKLFF.

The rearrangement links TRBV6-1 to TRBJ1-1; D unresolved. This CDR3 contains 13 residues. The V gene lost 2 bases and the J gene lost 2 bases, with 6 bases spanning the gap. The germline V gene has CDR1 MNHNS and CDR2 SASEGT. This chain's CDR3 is CASSESLNTEAFF. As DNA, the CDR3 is TGTGCCAGCAGTGAATCCCTAAACACTGAAGCTTTCTTT.

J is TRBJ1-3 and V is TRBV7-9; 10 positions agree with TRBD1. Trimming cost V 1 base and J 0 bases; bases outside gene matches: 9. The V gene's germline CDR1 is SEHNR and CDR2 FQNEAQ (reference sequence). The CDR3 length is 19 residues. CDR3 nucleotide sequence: TGTGCCAGCAGCTTAGGTGGGACAGGGGCATCCAGCTCTGGAAACACCATATATTTT. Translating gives CASSLGGTGASSSGNTIYF. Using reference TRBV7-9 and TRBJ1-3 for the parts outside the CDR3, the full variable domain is DTGVSQNPRHKITKRGQNVTFRCDPISEHNRLYWYRQTLGQGPEFLTYFQNEAQLEKSRLLSDRFSAERPKGSFSTLEIQRTEQGDSAMYLCASSLGGTGASSSGNTIYFGEGSWLTVV.

The CDR3 DNA reads as TGTGCCAGCAGTGTCTCGGGTGGCACTGAAGCTTTCTTT. It codes for CASSVSGGTEAFF. The chain recombines TRBV28 with TRBJ1-1; unclear D gene. Germline V gene lookup returns CDR1 MDHEN and CDR2 SYDVKM. The CDR3 length is 13 residues. Trimming shortened V by 5 bases and J by 4 bases, and 11 bases separated the two germline ends.

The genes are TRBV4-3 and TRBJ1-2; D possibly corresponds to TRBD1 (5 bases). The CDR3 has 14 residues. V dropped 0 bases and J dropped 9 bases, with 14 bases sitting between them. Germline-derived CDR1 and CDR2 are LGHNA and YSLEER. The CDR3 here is CASSQEGRVGSYTF. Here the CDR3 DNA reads TGCGCCAGCAGCCAAGAGGGCAGGGTGGGAAGCTACACCTTC.

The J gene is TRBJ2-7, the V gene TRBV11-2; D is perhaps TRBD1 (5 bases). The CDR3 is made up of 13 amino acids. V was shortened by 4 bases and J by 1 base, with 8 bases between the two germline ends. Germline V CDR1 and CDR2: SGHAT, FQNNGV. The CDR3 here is CASSSTVSYEQYF. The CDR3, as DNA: TGTGCCAGCAGCTCGACAGTTTCCTACGAGCAGTACTTC.

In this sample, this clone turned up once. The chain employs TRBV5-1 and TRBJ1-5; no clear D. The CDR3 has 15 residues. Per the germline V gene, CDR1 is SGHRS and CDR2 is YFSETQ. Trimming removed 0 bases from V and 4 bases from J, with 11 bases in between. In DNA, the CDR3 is TGCGCCAGCAGCTTGGAGGGAGGCCCGAATCAGCCCCAGCATTTT. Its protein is CASSLEGGPNQPQHF.

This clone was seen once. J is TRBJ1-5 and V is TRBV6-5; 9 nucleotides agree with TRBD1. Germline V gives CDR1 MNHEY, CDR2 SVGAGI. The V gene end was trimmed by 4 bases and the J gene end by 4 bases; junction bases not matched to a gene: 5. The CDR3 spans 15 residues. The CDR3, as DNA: TGTGCCAGCAGTTTGGACAGGGGAGTTAATCAGCCCCAGCATTTT. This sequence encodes CASSLDRGVNQPQHF.

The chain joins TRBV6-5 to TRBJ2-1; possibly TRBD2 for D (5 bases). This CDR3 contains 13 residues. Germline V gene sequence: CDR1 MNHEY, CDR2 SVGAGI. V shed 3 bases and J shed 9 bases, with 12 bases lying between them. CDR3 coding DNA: TGTGCCAGCAGTTATAAGCGGCTCGGTGAGCAGTTCTTC. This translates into CASSYKRLGEQFF.

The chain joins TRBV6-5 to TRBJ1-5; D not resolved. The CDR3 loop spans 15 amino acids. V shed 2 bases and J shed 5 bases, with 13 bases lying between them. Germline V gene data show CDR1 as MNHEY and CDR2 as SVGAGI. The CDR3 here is CASSYGPSLDQPQHF. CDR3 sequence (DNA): TGTGCCAGCAGTTACGGGCCCTCACTGGATCAGCCCCAGCATTTT.

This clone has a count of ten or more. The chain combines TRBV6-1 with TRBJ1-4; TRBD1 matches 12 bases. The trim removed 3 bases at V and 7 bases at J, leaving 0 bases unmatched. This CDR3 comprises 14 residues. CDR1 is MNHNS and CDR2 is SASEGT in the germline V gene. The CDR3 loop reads CASSEGQGAEKLFF. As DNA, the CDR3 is TGTGCCAGCAGTGAGGGACAGGGGGCTGAAAAACTGTTTTTT.

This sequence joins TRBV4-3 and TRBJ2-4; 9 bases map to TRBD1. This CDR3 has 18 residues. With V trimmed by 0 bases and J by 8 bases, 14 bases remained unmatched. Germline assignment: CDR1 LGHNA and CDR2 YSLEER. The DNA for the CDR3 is TGCGCCAGCAGCCAAGATCGGGACAGGGTTGGAGGTAGGGACATTCAGTACTTC. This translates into CASSQDRDRVGGRDIQYF.

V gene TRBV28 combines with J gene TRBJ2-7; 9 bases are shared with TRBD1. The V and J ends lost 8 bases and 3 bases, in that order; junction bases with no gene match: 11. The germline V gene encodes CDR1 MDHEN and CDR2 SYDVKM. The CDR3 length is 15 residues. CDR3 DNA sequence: TGTGCCAGCCGGGACTCCGGGACAGGGAGCTACGAGCAGTACTTC. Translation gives CASRDSGTGSYEQYF.

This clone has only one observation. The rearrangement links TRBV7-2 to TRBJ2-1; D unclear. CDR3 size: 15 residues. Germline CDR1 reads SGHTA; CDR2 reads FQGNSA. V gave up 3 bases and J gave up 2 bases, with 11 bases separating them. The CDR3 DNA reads TGTGCCAGCAGCTTCAACATGGCTCCCTACAATGAGCAGTTCTTC. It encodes CASSFNMAPYNEQFF. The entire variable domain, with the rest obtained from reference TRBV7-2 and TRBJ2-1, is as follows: GAGVSQSPSNKVTEKGKDVELRCDPISGHTALYWYRQSLGQGLEFLIYFQGNSAPDKSGLPSDRFSAERTGGSVSTLTIQRTQQEDSAVYLCASSFNMAPYNEQFFGPGTRLTVL.